Below, 29 T cell receptor beta chains from the same sample are listed, as sequenced in a study of T cell responses to AZD1222 COVID-19 vaccine. Sequencing used immunoSEQ multiplex PCR; TCRdb keeps in-frame clones, though not all of them. The data contain about 94,000 clones, roughly 88% of them seen just once; the ten biggest clones take up about an eighth. The sample was peripheral blood, taken on day 0 of AZD1222 vaccination. The receptor source for this set is an adult in good health.

In its sample, this clone was seen once. As DNA, the CDR3 is TGTGCCAGCAGTCATGGACAGGGATGGGGCTACACCTTC. This encodes CASSHGQGWGYTF. The chain couples TRBV12-3 or TRBV12-4 to TRBJ1-2; 8 positions agree with TRBD1. Trimming cost V 5 bases and J 8 bases; bases outside gene matches: 7. The CDR3 runs 13 residues.

The rearrangement uses TRBV21-1 and TRBJ1-1. TRBV21-1 is marked as a pseudogene. The CDR3 runs to 19 residues. The CDR3 region has the DNA TGTGCCAGCAGCAAAGATCGCGTACTAGAAGGGGGGCTGGACACTGAAGCTTTCTTT. This translates into CASSKDRVLEGGLDTEAFF.

The V and J genes are TRBV6-5 and TRBJ1-4, with 9 bases identical to TRBD1. With 0 bases clipped from V and 8 bases from J, the junction kept 4 bases outside the gene matches. The CDR3 is 15 amino acids. Looked up from germline, CDR1 is MNHEY and CDR2 is SVGAGI. In DNA, the CDR3 is TGTGCCAGCAGTTACTCAGGGACAGGGCGGGAAAAACTGTTTTTT. It specifies CASSYSGTGREKLFF.

This clone turned up a few times. The V call is TRBV10-3, the J call TRBJ1-3; no definite D call. V gave up 0 bases and J gave up 1 base, with 7 bases separating them. Looked up from germline, CDR1 is ENHRY and CDR2 is SYGVKD. The CDR3 covers 15 residues. The CDR3 DNA reads TGTGCCATCAGTGAGTCGCGAAGGTCTGGAAACACCATATATTTT. Translated: CAISESRRSGNTIYF.

The chain joins TRBV9 to TRBJ2-7; 12 bases map to TRBD2. The germline V gene has CDR1 SGDLS and CDR2 YYNGEE. CDR3 length: 16 amino acids. V lost 1 base to trimming and J lost 5 bases; unmatched junction nucleotides: 7. CDR3 DNA sequence: TGTGCCAGCAGCGTATTGGGACTAGCGGGCCCCAACGAGCAGTACTTC. Amino acid sequence: CASSVLGLAGPNEQYF.

This chain connects TRBV3-1 (or the pseudogene TRBV3-2) to TRBJ1-5, with D perhaps matching TRBD1 (5 bases). The CDR3 contains 15 residues. The germline V and J ends were trimmed by 0 bases and 2 bases, with 8 bases remaining between them. In germline, CDR1 is LGHDT, CDR2 YNNKEL (reference sequence). The CDR3: CASSQDGGGNQPQHF. In DNA, the CDR3 is TGTGCCAGCAGCCAAGATGGGGGTGGCAATCAGCCCCAGCATTTT.

This clone was detected once. Here the CDR3 reads CASSPPSSGAGDTQYF. CDR3 DNA: TGTGCCAGCTCACCACCGTCCAGCGGGGCAGGGGATACGCAGTATTTT. This sequence joins TRBV18 and TRBJ2-3, with TRBD2 matching 7 bases. After removal of 0 bases from V and 6 bases from J, the junction contained 9 bases not matched to a gene. This CDR3 contains 16 residues. Germline assignment: CDR1 KGHSH and CDR2 LQKENI.

This clone occurred a few times. This chain connects TRBV5-4 to TRBJ1-1; no clear D gene. The CDR3 runs to 11 residues. Trimming took 5 bases from V and 0 from J, leaving 2 bases between them. Germline assignment: CDR1 SGHNT and CDR2 YYREEE (reference sequence). The CDR3 protein is CASSLNTEAFF. The CDR3 region has the DNA TGTGCCAGCAGTTTGAACACTGAAGCTTTCTTT.

DNA for the CDR3: TGTGCCAGCAGTGAAGATCAGGGCACCAATTCACCCCTCCACTTT. This codes for CASSEDQGTNSPLHF. The chain combines TRBV2 with TRBJ1-6, with a tentative D call TRBD1 (5 bases). CDR3 size: 15 residues. V lost 1 base to trimming and J lost 7 bases, with 11 bases between them. The V gene's germline CDR1 is SNHLY and CDR2 FYNNEI.

The chain couples TRBV19 to TRBJ1-1; the D is unclear. Per the germline V gene, CDR1 is LNHDA and CDR2 is SQIVND (reference sequence). Trimming removed 3 bases from V and 1 base from J, with 6 bases in between. This CDR3 comprises 13 residues. This chain's CDR3 is CASSISQNTEAFF. The DNA of the CDR3 is TGTGCCAGTAGTATCTCCCAGAACACTGAAGCTTTCTTT. The whole variable domain, filled in from reference TRBV19 and TRBJ1-1, reads DGGITQSPKYLFRKEGQNVTLSCEQNLNHDAMYWYRQDPGQGLRLIYYSQIVNDFQKGDIAEGYSVSREKKESFPLTVTSAQKNPTAFYLCASSISQNTEAFFGQGTRLTVV.

J is TRBJ2-2 and V is TRBV9, with D possibly TRBD2 on 6 matching bases. V was clipped by 2 bases and J by 5 bases, with 16 bases between them. From germline, CDR1 is SGDLS and CDR2 YYNGEE. The CDR3 totals 16 residues. The CDR3 is CASSVAGHGGTGELFF. In DNA form, the CDR3 reads TGTGCCAGCAGCGTTGCCGGCCACGGAGGGACCGGGGAGCTGTTTTTT.

The gene calls are TRBV6-5 and TRBJ1-2, with D hard to call. Trimming removed 7 bases at V and 7 bases at J, with 16 bases between. There are 13 residues in the CDR3. Germline V gene data show CDR1 as MNHEY and CDR2 as SVGAGI. CDR3: CASTADRRAGYTF. DNA of the CDR3: TGTGCCAGCACCGCGGACCGCCGGGCTGGCTACACCTTC.

The V call is TRBV6-1, the J call TRBJ1-2, with D hard to call. V was shortened by 2 bases and J by 4 bases, with 26 bases between the two germline ends. Looked up from germline, CDR1 is MNHNS and CDR2 is SASEGT. This CDR3 has 19 residues. CDR3 amino acids: CASSEKAPAAPVPFYGYTF. The CDR3 DNA sequence: TGTGCCAGCAGTGAAAAGGCCCCGGCAGCGCCCGTCCCCTTCTATGGCTACACCTTC.

The rearrangement links TRBV6-5 to TRBJ1-6; D gene ambiguous. Germline V lookup: CDR1 MNHEY, CDR2 SVGAGI. There are 15 residues in the CDR3. V was cut by 2 bases and J by 7 bases, with 12 bases left in between. The CDR3 loop is CASSYAEGLNSPLHF. The CDR3 coding sequence is TGTGCCAGCAGTTACGCGGAGGGCCTCAATTCACCCCTCCACTTT.

This clone came up a few times. The chain is built from TRBV7-2 and TRBJ2-7, with 7 bases that match TRBD2. Per the germline V gene, CDR1 is SGHTA and CDR2 is FQGNSA. The CDR3 spans 13 residues. V dropped 6 bases and J dropped 0; count of bases not matched to a gene: 2. The CDR3 DNA follows: TGTGCCAGCAGACTAGCGAGCTCCTACGAGCAGTACTTC. Residues: CASRLASSYEQYF.

The chain has TRBV10-2 and TRBJ1-5, with 7 bases identical to TRBD1. The CDR3 has 17 residues. Germline lookup yields CDR1 WSHSY and CDR2 SAAADI. Losses at the gene ends were 6 bases for V and 6 bases for J; bases not matched to a gene: 17. The CDR3 is CASSPGPNDRVSQPQHF. CDR3 sequence (DNA): TGCGCCAGCAGCCCTGGCCCTAATGACAGGGTAAGTCAGCCCCAGCATTTT.

The V gene is TRBV10-3, the J gene TRBJ2-7; perhaps D is TRBD1 or TRBD2 (6 bases each). Germline lookup yields CDR1 ENHRY and CDR2 SYGVKD. The CDR3 consists of 13 residues. V was clipped by 7 bases and J by 0 bases, with 10 bases between them. Written as DNA, the CDR3 is TGTGCCATCACACAGGGAGGCTCCTACGAGCAGTACTTC. This codes for CAITQGGSYEQYF.

This clone was picked up a small number of times. The V and J genes are TRBV5-1 and TRBJ2-5, with a tentative D call TRBD2 (6 bases). V was trimmed by 7 bases and J by 5 bases, leaving 24 bases between them. CDR3 size: 16 residues. Germline V CDR1 and CDR2: SGHRS, YFSETQ. CDR3: CASSAAWRGLGETQYF. In nucleotides, the CDR3 is TGCGCCAGCTCTGCCGCGTGGAGGGGCCTGGGGGAGACCCAGTACTTC. The full variable domain, rest sourced from reference TRBV5-1 and TRBJ2-5, is KAGVTQTPRYLIKTRGQQVTLSCSPISGHRSVSWYQQTPGQGLQFLFEYFSETQRNKGNFPGRFSGRQFSNSRSEMNVSTLELGDSALYLCASSAAWRGLGETQYFGPGTRLLVL.

The chain uses TRBV21-1 and TRBJ1-1. TRBV21-1 is a pseudogene locus. The CDR3 is made up of 18 amino acids. The CDR3 DNA follows: TGTGCCAGCAGCAAAGGAGGGCGAACAGCTCCCTCAGGGACTGAAGCTTTCTTT. It encodes CASSKGGRTAPSGTEAFF.

This sequence joins TRBV2 and TRBJ1-1; 7 bases are a match to TRBD1. V lost 6 bases to trimming and J lost 1 base; unmatched junction nucleotides: 2. The germline V gene encodes CDR1 SNHLY and CDR2 FYNNEI. The CDR3 has 13 amino acids. The CDR3 nucleotides are TGTGCCAGCAGGGGGACAGAGAACACTGAAGCTTTCTTT. Its translation is CASRGTENTEAFF.

The J gene is TRBJ1-3, the V gene TRBV9, with D maybe TRBD1 (5 bases). In germline, CDR1 is SGDLS, CDR2 YYNGEE. Trimming pared 2 bases from V and 0 bases from J, leaving 12 bases between. The length of the CDR3 is 16 residues. In DNA, the CDR3 is TGTGCCAGCAGCGTCCTGGACACCTACTCTGGAAACACCATATATTTT. Translation: CASSVLDTYSGNTIYF.

The CDR3 is CASSQEGDESSYNEQFF. CDR3 DNA sequence: TGTGCCAGCAGCCAAGAGGGGGACGAGAGCTCCTACAATGAGCAGTTCTTC. The chain is built from TRBV4-2 and TRBJ2-1; D could derive from TRBD1 or TRBD2 (5 bases each). Trimming pared 0 bases from V and 0 bases from J, leaving 12 bases between. In germline, CDR1 is LGHNA, CDR2 YNFKEQ. The CDR3 extends over 17 amino acids.

The V gene is TRBV30, the J gene TRBJ2-7, with D perhaps matching TRBD1 (5 bases). This CDR3 region has 14 residues. The germline V gene has CDR1 GTSNPN and CDR2 SVGIG (reference sequence). Deletions cut 0 bases from V and 3 bases from J, with 12 bases between. The CDR3 DNA reads TGTGCCTGGAGTGTACGGATAGACAGCTACGAGCAGTACTTC. Amino acids: CAWSVRIDSYEQYF.

V usage is TRBV21-1 and J usage is TRBJ2-7; TRBD2 is the table's D call and was not checked against the DNA. TRBV21-1 corresponds to a pseudogene. The CDR3 is 14 amino acids. CDR3 residues: CASSKRDYSYEQYF. The CDR3 DNA sequence: TGTGCCAGCAGCAAACGGGACTACTCCTACGAGCAGTACTTC.

This chain links TRBV19 with TRBJ1-3; D gene unclear. V lost 6 bases to trimming and J lost 0 bases, with 9 bases between them. The germline V gene has CDR1 LNHDA and CDR2 SQIVND (reference sequence). There are 14 residues in the CDR3. This chain's CDR3 is CASSLRSSGNTIYF. The DNA for the CDR3 is TGTGCCAGTAGCCTGAGAAGCTCTGGAAACACCATATATTTT.

The chain carries TRBV5-1 and TRBJ1-2; TRBD1 matches at 7 bases. The junction had 4 bases not matched to a gene; V was cut back by 4 bases and J by 4 bases. The CDR3 is 13 amino acids. Germline V gene lookup returns CDR1 SGHRS and CDR2 YFSETQ. CDR3 nucleotides: TGCGCCAGCAGCCTCGACAGGGTCTATGGCTACACCTTC. This codes for CASSLDRVYGYTF.

This clone was counted between two and nine times. This chain uses TRBV18 with TRBJ2-3, with 8 positions matching TRBD1. This CDR3 is built from 20 residues. V lost 2 bases to trimming and J lost 2 bases; unmatched junction nucleotides: 18. The V gene's germline CDR1 is KGHSH and CDR2 LQKENI. The CDR3 coding sequence is TGTGCCAGCTCACCAGGTTTTTTCGCGGGACAGGAGGATTACACAGATACGCAGTATTTT. Translating gives CASSPGFFAGQEDYTDTQYF.

This chain uses TRBV6-1 with TRBJ1-1; the D is unclear. The length of the CDR3 is 12 residues. The V gene's germline CDR1 is MNHNS and CDR2 SASEGT. V gave up 2 bases and J gave up 3 bases, with 4 bases separating them. Here the CDR3 reads CASSEFDTEAFF. DNA for the CDR3: TGTGCCAGCAGTGAATTCGACACTGAAGCTTTCTTT.

V usage is TRBV19 and J usage is TRBJ2-1, with 9 bases that match TRBD2. V shed 5 bases, J shed 7 bases, and the junction held 9 bases outside the gene matches. The CDR3 length is 15 residues. Germline assignment: CDR1 LNHDA and CDR2 SQIVND (reference sequence). Here the CDR3 reads CASSPLGTSLNEQFF. CDR3 nucleotides: TGTGCCAGTAGTCCGCTCGGGACTAGCCTTAATGAGCAGTTCTTC.